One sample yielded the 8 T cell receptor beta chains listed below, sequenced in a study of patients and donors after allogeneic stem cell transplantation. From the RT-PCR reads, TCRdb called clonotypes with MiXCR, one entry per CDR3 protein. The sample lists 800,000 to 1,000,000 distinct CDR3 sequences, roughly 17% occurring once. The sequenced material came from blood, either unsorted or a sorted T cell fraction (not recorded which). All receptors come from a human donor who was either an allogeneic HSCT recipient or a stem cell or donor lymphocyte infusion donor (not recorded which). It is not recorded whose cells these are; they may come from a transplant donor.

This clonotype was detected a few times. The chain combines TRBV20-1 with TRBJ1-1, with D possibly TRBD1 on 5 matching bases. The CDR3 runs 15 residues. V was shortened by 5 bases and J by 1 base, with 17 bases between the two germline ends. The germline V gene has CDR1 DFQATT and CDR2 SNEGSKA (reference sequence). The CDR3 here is CSAESPRATNTEAFF. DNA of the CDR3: TGCAGTGCTGAGTCCCCCAGGGCGACGAACACTGAAGCTTTCTTT.

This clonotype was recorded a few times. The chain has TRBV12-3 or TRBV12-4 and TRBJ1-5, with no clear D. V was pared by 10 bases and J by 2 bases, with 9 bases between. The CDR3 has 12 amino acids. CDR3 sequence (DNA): TGTGCCACTATGGCGGGCAATCAGCCCCAGCATTTT. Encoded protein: CATMAGNQPQHF.

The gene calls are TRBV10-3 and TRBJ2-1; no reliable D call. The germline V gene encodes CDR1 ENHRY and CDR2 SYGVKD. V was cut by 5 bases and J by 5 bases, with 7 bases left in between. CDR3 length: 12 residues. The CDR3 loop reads CAISRNHNEQFF. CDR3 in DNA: TGTGCCATCAGTCGTAACCACAATGAGCAGTTCTTC.

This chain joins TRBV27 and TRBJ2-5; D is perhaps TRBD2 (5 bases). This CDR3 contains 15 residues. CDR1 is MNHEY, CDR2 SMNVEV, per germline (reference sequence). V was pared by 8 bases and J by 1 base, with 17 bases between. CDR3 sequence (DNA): TGTGCCAGCGCTGATTTCAAGGACTTCCAAGAGACCCAGTACTTC. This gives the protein CASADFKDFQETQYF.

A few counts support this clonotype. CDR3 DNA sequence: TGTGCCACCAGTGATTCAGGGGGCCAATCTTCCTACGAGCAGTACTTC. Protein product: CATSDSGGQSSYEQYF. V and J are TRBV24-1 and TRBJ2-7; 8 bases fit TRBD1. V trimming: 2 bases; J trimming: 1 base; junction bases outside the gene matches: 6. Germline lookup yields CDR1 KGHDR and CDR2 SFDVKD. This CDR3 has 16 amino acids.

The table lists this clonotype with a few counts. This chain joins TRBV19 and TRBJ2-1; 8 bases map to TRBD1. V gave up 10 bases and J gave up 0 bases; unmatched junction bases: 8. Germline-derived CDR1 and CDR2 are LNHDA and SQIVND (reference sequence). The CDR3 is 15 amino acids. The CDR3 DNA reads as TGTGCCACTACCTACGGGACAGGCTCCTACAATGAGCAGTTCTTC. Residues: CATTYGTGSYNEQFF.

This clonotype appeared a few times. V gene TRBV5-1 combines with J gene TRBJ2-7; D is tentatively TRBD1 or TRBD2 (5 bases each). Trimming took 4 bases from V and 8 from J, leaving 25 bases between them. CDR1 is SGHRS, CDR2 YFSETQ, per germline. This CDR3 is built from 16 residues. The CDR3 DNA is TGCGCCAGCAGCCCGGAAGGGACCCACCGGGATCACCAGCAGTACTTC. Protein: CASSPEGTHRDHQQYF. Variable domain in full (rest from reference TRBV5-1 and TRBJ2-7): KAGVTQTPRYLIKTRGQQVTLSCSPISGHRSVSWYQQTPGQGLQFLFEYFSETQRNKGNFPGRFSGRQFSNSRSEMNVSTLELGDSALYLCASSPEGTHRDHQQYFGPGTRLTVT.

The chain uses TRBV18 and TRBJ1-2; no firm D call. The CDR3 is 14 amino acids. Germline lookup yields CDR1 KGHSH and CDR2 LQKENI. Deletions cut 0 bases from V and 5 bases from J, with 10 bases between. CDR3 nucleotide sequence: TGTGCCAGCTCACCACCACCGATGTTTTATGGCTACACCTTC. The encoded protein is CASSPPPMFYGYTF. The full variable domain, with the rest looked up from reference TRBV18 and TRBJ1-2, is NAGVMQNPRHLVRRRGQEARLRCSPMKGHSHVYWYRQLPEEGLKFMVYLQKENIIDESGMPKERFSAEFPKEGPSILRIQQVVRGDSAAYFCASSPPPMFYGYTFGSGTRLTVV.